A selection of T cell receptor beta chains follows, all from one sample in a study of T-cell reconstitution after alpha-beta-depleted transplantation in children. MiXCR, run by TCRdb on the PCR reads, gives a single entry per CDR3 protein. The sample consists of some 200,000 distinct CDR3 sequences, 8.5% to 10% of them appearing once. The input for sequencing was PBMCs from the stem cell graft donor, taken from the stem cell graft. The receptors were gathered from a human donor who donated a stem cell graft to a child with acute lymphoblastic leukemia. Each CDR3 is given with its conserved first and last residue. The D gene is left open where the match is weak. Expanded clones get a size class; other rows say once, few or many, or leave the size out.

D: NA; size: many; J: TRBJ2-1; V: TRBV25-1; CDR3: CASSEPLTEQFF; DNA: TGTGCCAGCAGTGAGCCTTTGACTGAGCAGTTCTTC
D: TRBD1; size: NA; J: TRBJ2-2; V: TRBV18; CDR3: CASSRLGTENTGELFF; DNA: TGTGCCAGCTCACGCCTTGGGACAGAGAACACCGGGGAGCTGTTTTTT
D: NA; size: few; J: TRBJ1-6; V: TRBV7-9; CDR3: CASSLLAGANSPLHF; DNA: TGTGCCAGCAGCTTATTAGCAGGGGCTAATTCACCCCTCCACTTT
D: TRBD1; size: few; J: TRBJ2-2; V: TRBV15; CDR3: CATSRDLHLRDRVPGELFF; DNA: TGTGCCACCAGCAGAGATCTGCATTTAAGGGACAGGGTCCCCGGGGAGCTGTTTTTT
D: TRBD1; size: few; J: TRBJ2-6; V: TRBV5-1; CDR3: CASVETGGASNVLTF; DNA: TGCGCCAGCGTTGAGACAGGGGGCGCCTCCAACGTCCTGACTTTC
D: TRBD1; size: NA; J: TRBJ1-1; V: TRBV7-9; CDR3: CASSTRQGLVEDTEAFF; DNA: TGTGCCAGCAGCACACGACAGGGCCTCGTTGAGGACACTGAAGCTTTCTTT
D: NA; size: many; J: TRBJ2-1; V: TRBV20-1; CDR3: CSAPDSGEEFF; DNA: TGCAGTGCCCCGGACTCTGGCGAGGAGTTCTTC
D: NA; size: many; J: TRBJ2-7; V: TRBV6-1; CDR3: CASMRDEASPPYEQYF; DNA: TGTGCCAGCATGAGGGATGAGGCGTCCCCTCCCTACGAGCAGTACTTC
D: NA; size: many; J: TRBJ2-1; V: TRBV21-1; CDR3: CASNIIMRGNGQFF; DNA: TGTGCCAGCAACATCATAATGCGGGGAAATGGGCAGTTCTTC
D: NA; size: many; J: TRBJ2-2; V: TRBV7-6; CDR3: CASSLVSGAGELFF; DNA: TGTGCCAGCAGCTTAGTGTCAGGGGCCGGGGAGCTGTTTTTT
D: NA; size: many; J: TRBJ2-7; V: TRBV13; CDR3: CASSVYSDEQYF; DNA: TGTGCCAGCAGCGTATACAGTGACGAGCAGTACTTC
D: TRBD1; size: few; J: TRBJ1-1; V: TRBV10-3; CDR3: CAISGQQGVTEAFF; DNA: TGTGCCATCAGTGGGCAGCAGGGGGTCACTGAAGCTTTCTTT
D: NA; size: NA; J: TRBJ2-7; V: TRBV12-3/TRBV12-4; CDR3: CASKGISYEQYF; DNA: TGTGCCAGCAAGGGTATCTCCTACGAGCAGTACTTC
D: NA; size: many; J: TRBJ1-2; V: TRBV5-1; CDR3: CASSLQTGNYGYTF; DNA: TGCGCCAGCAGCTTGCAAACAGGGAACTATGGCTACACCTTC
D: TRBD1; size: few; J: TRBJ1-4; V: TRBV18; CDR3: CASSPGQGVNEKLFF; DNA: TGTGCCAGCTCACCTGGACAGGGTGTTAATGAAAAACTGTTTTTT
D: NA; size: NA; J: TRBJ2-7; V: TRBV3-1; CDR3: CASSQDPSGYEQYF; DNA: TGTGCCAGCAGCCAAGATCCGTCGGGTTACGAGCAGTACTTC
D: NA; size: few; J: TRBJ1-1; V: TRBV6-5; CDR3: CASMGDRIAGTEAFF; DNA: TGTGCCAGCATGGGGGATCGGATTGCCGGCACTGAAGCTTTCTTT
D: NA; size: few; J: TRBJ1-2; V: TRBV7-2; CDR3: CASSLSLGKTNYGYTF; DNA: TGTGCCAGCAGCTTATCGCTTGGCAAGACTAACTATGGCTACACCTTC
D: NA; size: few; J: TRBJ1-1; V: TRBV6-5; CDR3: CASSYSMTNTEAFF; DNA: TGTGCCAGCAGTTACTCGATGACGAACACTGAAGCTTTCTTT
D: NA; size: NA; J: TRBJ2-3; V: TRBV5-1; CDR3: CASAGGSGETDTQYF; DNA: TGCGCCAGCGCCGGGGGATCGGGAGAGACAGATACGCAGTATTTT
D: NA; size: NA; J: TRBJ2-7; V: TRBV6-2/TRBV6-3; CDR3: CASSLGTAMWGEQYF; DNA: TGTGCCAGCAGCCTCGGCACAGCCATGTGGGGGGAGCAGTACTTC
D: TRBD1; size: NA; J: TRBJ2-7; V: TRBV7-8; CDR3: CASSLGYRGRKLYEQYF; DNA: TGTGCCAGCAGCTTAGGATACAGGGGGAGGAAACTCTACGAGCAGTACTTC
D: TRBD1; size: many; J: TRBJ1-1; V: TRBV5-1; CDR3: CASSPTGGVLYTEAFF; DNA: TGCGCCAGCAGCCCCACAGGGGGGGTATTGTACACTGAAGCTTTCTTT
D: NA; size: few; J: TRBJ2-7; V: TRBV12-3/TRBV12-4; CDR3: CASSLSPPGEKQYF; DNA: TGTGCCAGCAGTTTAAGCCCCCCGGGGGAGAAGCAGTACTTC
D: NA; size: NA; J: TRBJ2-1; V: TRBV9; CDR3: CASSFTDPNEQFF; DNA: TGTGCCAGCAGCTTTACTGACCCCAATGAGCAGTTCTTC
D: NA; size: many; J: TRBJ2-3; V: TRBV29-1; CDR3: CSVSDTQYF; DNA: TGCAGCGTTTCCGATACGCAGTATTTT
D: NA; size: NA; J: TRBJ2-7; V: TRBV3-1; CDR3: CASSQEDPAGFSYEQYF; DNA: TGTGCCAGCAGCCAAGAGGATCCGGCTGGGTTCTCCTACGAGCAGTACTTC
D: TRBD1; size: few; J: TRBJ1-1; V: TRBV11-3; CDR3: CASSSGQTEAFF; DNA: TGTGCCAGCAGCTCGGGACAGACTGAAGCTTTCTTT
D: NA; size: few; J: TRBJ2-3; V: TRBV6-2/TRBV6-3; CDR3: CASSYKGTDTQYF; DNA: TGTGCCAGCAGTTACAAGGGCACAGATACGCAGTATTTT
D: TRBD1; size: few; J: TRBJ2-3; V: TRBV11-2; CDR3: CASSLGKSGTGPTDTQYF; DNA: TGTGCCAGCAGCTTAGGGAAATCCGGGACAGGTCCCACCGATACGCAGTATTTT
D: NA; size: NA; J: TRBJ1-5; V: TRBV5-1; CDR3: CASSPQDSFNQPQHF; DNA: TGCGCCAGCAGCCCCCAGGACAGCTTCAATCAGCCCCAGCATTTT
D: NA; size: NA; J: TRBJ2-5; V: TRBV11-2; CDR3: CASSPRQFQETQYF; DNA: TGTGCCAGCAGCCCGAGACAGTTCCAAGAGACCCAGTACTTC
D: NA; size: few; J: TRBJ2-1; V: TRBV27; CDR3: CASSSKRGAEQFF; DNA: TGTGCCAGCAGTTCAAAACGGGGGGCTGAGCAGTTCTTC
D: TRBD2; size: NA; J: TRBJ2-2; V: TRBV6-5; CDR3: CASSSRLAGGSGELFF; DNA: TGTGCCAGCAGTTCGCGTCTAGCGGGGGGAAGCGGGGAGCTGTTTTTT
D: TRBD1; size: NA; J: TRBJ1-1; V: TRBV5-1; CDR3: CASSPAGQTVTSNTEAFF; DNA: TGCGCCAGCAGCCCCGCGGGACAGACTGTTACTTCCAACACTGAAGCTTTCTTT
D: NA; size: NA; J: TRBJ1-1; V: TRBV18; CDR3: CASSQGSDQKAFF; DNA: TGTGCCAGCTCACAGGGGTCAGATCAAAAGGCTTTCTTT
D: NA; size: NA; J: TRBJ1-1; V: TRBV20-1; CDR3: CSARDVTEAFF; DNA: TGCAGTGCTAGAGATGTTACTGAAGCTTTCTTT
D: NA; size: many; J: TRBJ2-3; V: TRBV14; CDR3: CASSIRRGPSTDTQYF; DNA: TGTGCCAGCAGCATTCGGCGGGGGCCTAGCACAGATACGCAGTATTTT
D: NA; size: NA; J: TRBJ1-5; V: TRBV5-6; CDR3: CASSSKTNQPQHF; DNA: TGTGCCAGCAGCTCGAAGACCAATCAGCCCCAGCATTTT
D: NA; size: many; J: TRBJ1-1; V: TRBV5-1; CDR3: CASSPQAAPGDEAFF; DNA: TGCGCCAGCAGCCCTCAAGCGGCCCCTGGCGATGAAGCTTTCTTT
D: NA; size: NA; J: TRBJ1-4; V: TRBV5-1; CDR3: CASTQSPARGEKLFF; DNA: TGCGCCAGCACTCAGTCCCCGGCCAGGGGTGAAAAACTGTTTTTT
D: NA; size: NA; J: TRBJ1-1; V: TRBV30; CDR3: CAWRGGLAAEAFF; DNA: TGTGCCTGGAGGGGAGGGTTGGCTGCTGAAGCTTTCTTT
D: NA; size: once; J: TRBJ1-1; V: TRBV30; CDR3: CAWSPSGNTEAFF; DNA: TGTGCCTGGAGTCCGTCGGGCAACACTGAAGCTTTCTTT
D: TRBD1; size: few; J: TRBJ2-7; V: TRBV6-5; CDR3: CASSYSGQGHEQYF; DNA: TGTGCCAGCAGTTACTCGGGACAGGGGCACGAGCAGTACTTC